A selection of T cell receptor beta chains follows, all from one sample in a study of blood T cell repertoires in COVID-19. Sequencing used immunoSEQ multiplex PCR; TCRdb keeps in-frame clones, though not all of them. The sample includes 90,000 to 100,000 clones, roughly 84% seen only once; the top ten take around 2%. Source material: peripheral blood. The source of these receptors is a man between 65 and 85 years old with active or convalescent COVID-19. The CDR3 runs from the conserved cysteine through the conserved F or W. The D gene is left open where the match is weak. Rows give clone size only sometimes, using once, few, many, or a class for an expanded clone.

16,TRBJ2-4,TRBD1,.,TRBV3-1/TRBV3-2,CASSAWDRGAKNIQYF,TGTGCCAGCAGCGCCTGGGACAGGGGAGCCAAAAACATTCAGTACTTC
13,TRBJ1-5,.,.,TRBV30,CAWTAGGGQPQHF,TGTGCCTGGACAGCCGGTGGAGGTCAGCCCCAGCATTTT
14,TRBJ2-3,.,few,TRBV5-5,CASSPDTSTDTQYF,TGTGCCAGCAGCCCGGACACGTCCACAGATACGCAGTATTTT
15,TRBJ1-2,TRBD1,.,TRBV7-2,CASSFFFGQDYGYTF,TGTGCCAGCAGCTTTTTCTTCGGACAGGACTATGGCTACACCTTC
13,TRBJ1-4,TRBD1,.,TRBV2,CASSVDRDRKLFF,TGTGCCAGCAGTGTGGACAGGGACCGAAAACTGTTTTTT
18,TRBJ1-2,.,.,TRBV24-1,CATSDPIQDAGAKGGYTF,TGTGCCACCAGTGATCCCATCCAGGACGCAGGGGCAAAGGGTGGCTACACCTTC
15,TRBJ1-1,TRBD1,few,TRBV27,CASRGTGASNTEAFF,TGTGCCAGCAGGGGGACAGGGGCCTCGAACACTGAAGCTTTCTTT
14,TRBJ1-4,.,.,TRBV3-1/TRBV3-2,CASSRFGTLRKLFF,TGTGCCAGCAGCCGTTTCGGGACACTAAGAAAACTGTTTTTT
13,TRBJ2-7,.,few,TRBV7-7,CASSPPSSYEQYF,TGTGCTAGCAGCCCTCCTAGTTCCTACGAGCAGTACTTC
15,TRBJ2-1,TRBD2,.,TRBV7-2,CASSYLAGGILQQFF,TGTGCCAGCAGCTATCTAGCGGGGGGAATCCTGCAGCAGTTCTTC
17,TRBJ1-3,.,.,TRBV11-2,CASSLVGTWSSGNTIYF,TGTGCCAGCAGCTTAGTAGGCACCTGGAGCTCTGGAAACACCATATATTTT
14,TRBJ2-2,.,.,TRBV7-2,CASRLLQNTGELFF,TGTGCCAGCAGGTTGTTACAAAACACCGGGGAGCTGTTTTTT
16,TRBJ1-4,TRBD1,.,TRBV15,CATSRGWTGDNEKLFF,TGTGCCACCAGCAGAGGGTGGACAGGGGATAATGAAAAACTGTTTTTT
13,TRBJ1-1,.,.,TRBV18,CASSLSGNTEAFF,TGTGCCAGCTCACTTTCGGGGAACACTGAAGCTTTCTTT
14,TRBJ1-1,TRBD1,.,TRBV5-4,CASSGQGIHTEAFF,TGTGCCAGCAGCGGACAGGGTATACACACTGAAGCTTTCTTT
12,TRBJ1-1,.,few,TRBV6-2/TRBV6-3,CASSYLRGEAFF,TGTGCCAGCAGTTACCTGCGGGGGGAAGCTTTCTTT
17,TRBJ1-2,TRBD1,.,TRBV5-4,CASSSSKDRGIGYGYTF,TGTGCCAGCAGCTCCTCTAAGGACAGGGGGATAGGGTATGGCTACACCTTC
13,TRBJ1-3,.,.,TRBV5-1,CASSPLSGNTIYF,TGCGCCAGCAGCCCCCTCTCTGGAAACACCATATATTTT
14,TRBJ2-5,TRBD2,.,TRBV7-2,CASSPRGGGETQYF,TGTGCCAGCAGCCCGCGGGGGGGCGGGGAGACCCAGTACTTC
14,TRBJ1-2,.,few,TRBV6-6,CASSIPGTPYGYTF,TGTGCCAGCAGTATTCCAGGTACTCCCTATGGCTACACCTTC
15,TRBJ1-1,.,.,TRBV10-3,CAISESRPGVTEAFF,TGTGCCATCAGTGAGAGCCGTCCAGGGGTCACTGAAGCTTTCTTT
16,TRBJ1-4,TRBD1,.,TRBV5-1,CASSSPGQGANEKLFF,TGCGCCAGCAGCTCCCCCGGACAGGGTGCTAATGAAAAACTGTTTTTT
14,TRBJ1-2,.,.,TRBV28,CASRTPGGTHGYTF,TGTGCCAGCAGGACCCCCGGAGGGACCCATGGCTACACCTTC
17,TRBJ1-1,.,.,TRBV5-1,CASSLGWGPGGNTEAFF,TGCGCCAGCAGCTTGGGTTGGGGGCCCGGCGGGAACACTGAAGCTTTCTTT
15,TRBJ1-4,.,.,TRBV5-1,CASSLETGFNEKLFF,TGCGCCAGCAGCTTGGAGACAGGTTTTAATGAAAAACTGTTTTTT
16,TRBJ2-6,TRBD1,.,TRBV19,CASSIDREPGANVLTF,TGTGCCAGTAGTATCGACAGGGAGCCTGGGGCCAACGTCCTGACTTTC
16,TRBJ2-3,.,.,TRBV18,CASSPGLGSVTDTQYF,TGTGCCAGCTCACCGGGACTTGGCTCGGTGACAGATACGCAGTATTTT
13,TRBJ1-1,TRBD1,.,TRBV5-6,CASSPGTGSVAFF,TGTGCCAGCAGCCCCGGGACAGGGAGTGTCGCTTTCTTT
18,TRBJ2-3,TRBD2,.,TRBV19,CASSSGLAGGRYTDTQYF,TGTGCCAGTAGTTCCGGACTAGCGGGGGGCCGCTACACAGATACGCAGTATTTT
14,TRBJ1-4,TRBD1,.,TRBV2,CASIRDRVDEKLFF,TGTGCCAGCATCCGGGACAGGGTTGATGAAAAACTGTTTTTT
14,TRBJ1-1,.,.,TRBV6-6,CASRNREMNTEAFF,TGTGCCAGCAGGAACAGGGAGATGAACACTGAAGCTTTCTTT
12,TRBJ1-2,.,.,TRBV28,CASSLTGNGYTF,TGTGCCAGCAGTTTGACGGGAAATGGCTACACCTTC
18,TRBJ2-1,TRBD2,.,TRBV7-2,CASSLVGTSGGNYNEQFF,TGTGCCAGCAGCTTAGTGGGGACTAGCGGGGGGAACTACAATGAGCAGTTCTTC
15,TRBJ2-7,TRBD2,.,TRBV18,CASSPQAGGLNEQYF,TGTGCCAGCTCACCACAAGCGGGGGGGCTCAACGAGCAGTACTTC
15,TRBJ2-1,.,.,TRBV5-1,CASGQVAGDYNEQFF,TGCGCCAGCGGCCAGGTTGCAGGGGATTACAATGAGCAGTTCTTC